Listed here are 18 T cell receptor beta chains from one sample, sequenced in a study of coeliac disease. This table comes from immunoSEQ multiplex PCR, and its TCRdb copy is limited to in-frame clones, with some not included. The sample includes over a thousand clones, about two thirds of them seen just once. The specimen was intraepithelial lymphocytes from the gut. Receptors originate from a woman aged 45 to 65 with celiac disease on a gluten-free diet.

The chain combines TRBV7-3 with TRBJ2-2, with D possibly matching TRBD2 (5 bases). CDR3 length: 13 residues. Germline CDR1 reads SGHTA; CDR2 reads FQGTGA. The V end was cut by 2 bases, the J end by 5 bases, with 6 bases between. CDR3 loop: CASSLVATGELFF. CDR3 nucleotide sequence: TGTGCCAGCAGCTTAGTAGCGACCGGGGAGCTGTTTTTT. Full variable domain (rest looked up from reference TRBV7-3 and TRBJ2-2): GAGVSQTPSNKVTEKGKYVELRCDPISGHTALYWYRQSLGQGPEFLIYFQGTGAADDSGLPNDRFFAVRPEGSVSTLKIQRTERGDSAVYLCASSLVATGELFFGEGSRLTVL.

The V and J genes are TRBV4-3 and TRBJ1-1; maybe TRBD1 (5 bases). The germline V and J ends were trimmed by 4 bases and 9 bases, with 21 bases remaining between them. This CDR3 is built from 15 residues. Germline CDR1 LGHNA, CDR2 YSLEER. The CDR3 region has the DNA TGCGCCAGCAGCCCCGACGTTGGCGTCGGGGGTAAAGCTTTCTTT. Translated: CASSPDVGVGGKAFF.

This clone has only a few counts. Its ends do not fully match the called genes, so a read error is possible. V gene TRBV18 combines with J gene TRBJ2-7; 8 bases are shared with TRBD2. There are 12 residues in the CDR3. In germline, CDR1 is KGHSH, CDR2 LQKENI. The CDR3 reads CASSPPGRAPIF. Written as DNA, the CDR3 is TGTGCCAGCTCACCGCCCGGGAGGGCGCCTATCTTC.

This clone has only a few counts. CDR3 DNA sequence: TGTGCCAGCAGGGACGGGGTAGCTAATGAAAAACTGTTTTTT. It translates to CASRDGVANEKLFF. This chain uses TRBV5-4 with TRBJ1-4, with D unresolved. The CDR3 is made up of 14 amino acids. The ends were cut back, 5 bases at V and 3 bases at J, with 11 bases in the middle. Germline V gene data show CDR1 as SGHNT and CDR2 as YYREEE (reference sequence).

The chain uses TRBV9 and TRBJ2-7; D is unresolved. V was pared by 0 bases and J by 0 bases, with 7 bases between. The CDR3 length is 14 residues. Germline assignment: CDR1 SGDLS and CDR2 YYNGEE. The DNA for the CDR3 is TGTGCCAGCAGCGTAGGGGCAGACTCCTACGAGCAGTACTTC. Protein product: CASSVGADSYEQYF.

This clone came up a few times. V usage is TRBV9 and J usage is TRBJ2-7; the match to TRBD2 covers 8 bases. The CDR3 sequence is 15 residues long. With V trimmed by 0 bases and J by 3 bases, 5 bases remained unmatched. Germline CDR1 reads SGDLS; CDR2 reads YYNGEE. The CDR3 region has the DNA TGTGCCAGCAGCGTAGGAGCGGGGGACGGCTACGAGCAGTACTTC. This gives the protein CASSVGAGDGYEQYF.

This clone was seen a handful of times. The J gene is TRBJ1-2, the V gene TRBV19; D gene uncertain. Looked up from germline, CDR1 is LNHDA and CDR2 is SQIVND (reference sequence). The CDR3 has 15 amino acids. The V gene lost 1 base and the J gene lost 5 bases, with 14 bases spanning the gap. CDR3 residues: CASSIGTPVPYGYTF. In DNA, the CDR3 is TGTGCCAGTAGTATAGGGACTCCGGTCCCTTATGGCTACACCTTC.

As DNA, the CDR3 is TGTGCCAGCTCACCCTTCGACACCTCTGGAAACACCATATATTTT. This codes for CASSPFDTSGNTIYF. The chain recombines TRBV18 with TRBJ1-3, with unresolved D. The CDR3 is made up of 15 amino acids. The V gene's germline CDR1 is KGHSH and CDR2 LQKENI. With 3 bases removed from V and 0 bases from J, the gap between germline ends came to 9 bases. Supplemented by reference TRBV18 and TRBJ1-3, the full variable domain reads NAGVMQNPRHLVRRRGQEARLRCSPMKGHSHVYWYRQLPEEGLKFMVYLQKENIIDESGMPKERFSAEFPKEGPSILRIQQVVRGDSAAYFCASSPFDTSGNTIYFGEGSWLTVV.

CDR3 coding DNA: TGTGCCAGCAGTTTATCGATCGGACTGGCCCACTATGGCTACACCTTC. It codes for CASSLSIGLAHYGYTF. The V call is TRBV27, the J call TRBJ1-2; D unclear. Trimming removed 0 bases at V and 3 bases at J, with 14 bases between. CDR1 MNHEY and CDR2 SMNVEV come from the germline V gene (reference sequence). The CDR3 spans 16 residues.

This clone was seen more than once but under ten times. The chain combines TRBV7-9 with TRBJ1-4, with no clear D. From germline, CDR1 is SEHNR and CDR2 FQNEAQ (reference sequence). V lost 5 bases and J 7 bases, leaving 11 bases between the germline ends. The CDR3 loop spans 13 amino acids. The CDR3 bases are TGTGCCAGCAGCGTCCAGACTGCTGAAAAACTGTTTTTT. Protein: CASSVQTAEKLFF.

This rearrangement joins TRBV30 to TRBJ1-1, with D hard to call. The CDR3 is 11 residues long. From germline, CDR1 is GTSNPN and CDR2 SVGIG (reference sequence). With 5 bases removed from V and 1 base from J, the gap between germline ends came to 5 bases. Here the CDR3 DNA reads TGTGCCTGGCGGGAGAACACTGAAGCTTTCTTT. Encoded protein: CAWRENTEAFF.

The V and J genes are TRBV5-4 and TRBJ1-2, with no clear D. V dropped 7 bases and J dropped 2 bases, with 21 bases sitting between them. This CDR3 region has 16 residues. Looked up from germline, CDR1 is SGHNT and CDR2 is YYREEE (reference sequence). CDR3: CASGSFVPGKNYGYTF. CDR3 bases: TGTGCCAGCGGGTCGTTCGTACCAGGAAAGAACTATGGCTACACCTTC.

This chain connects TRBV15 to TRBJ2-5; 9 nucleotides align to TRBD1. The germline CDR1 and CDR2 sequences are LNHNV and YYDKDF (reference sequence). The CDR3 is 14 amino acids. The V segment lost 6 bases and the J segment 5 bases; nucleotides outside the gene matches: 7. The CDR3 DNA sequence: TGTGCCACCAGGGAGGACAGGGGTCGGGAGACCCAGTACTTC. As protein: CATREDRGRETQYF.

The rearrangement joins TRBV2 to TRBJ1-2; D not certain. CDR1 and CDR2 (germline): SNHLY, FYNNEI. Trimming took 4 bases from V and 4 from J, leaving 7 bases between them. The CDR3 has 12 amino acids. The CDR3 is CASSAKPYGYTF. Here the CDR3 DNA reads TGTGCCAGCAGTGCAAAGCCCTATGGCTACACCTTC.

This sequence joins TRBV28 and TRBJ1-3; the D gene is possibly TRBD1 (5 bases). Germline CDR1 MDHEN, CDR2 SYDVKM. This CDR3 is 14 amino acids long. V was shortened by 7 bases and J by 0 bases, with 10 bases between the two germline ends. CDR3: CASIRGLSGNTIYF. The CDR3 nucleotides are TGTGCCAGCATAAGGGGCCTCTCTGGAAACACCATATATTTT.

This clone came up a few times. The V gene is TRBV5-1, the J gene TRBJ2-3; 8 nucleotides line up with TRBD1. Germline values: CDR1 SGHRS, CDR2 YFSETQ. The V and J ends lost 7 bases and 3 bases, in that order; junction bases with no gene match: 4. CDR3 length: 13 amino acids. The CDR3, as DNA: TGCGCCAGCGGAAACAGGGGGACAGATACGCAGTATTTT. As protein: CASGNRGTDTQYF.

The sample holds a few counts of this clone. The chain employs TRBV6-6 and TRBJ2-2, with a weak D call TRBD1 (5 bases). The CDR3 length is 14 residues. Germline CDR1 reads MNHNY; CDR2 reads SVGAGI (reference sequence). The V and J ends lost 7 bases and 3 bases respectively, with 12 bases between them. The CDR3 sequence: CASKGLQDTGELFF. The CDR3 DNA is TGTGCCAGCAAGGGGCTTCAGGACACCGGGGAGCTGTTTTTT.

The V call is TRBV30, the J call TRBJ2-1; the D is unclear. V lost 0 bases and J 7 bases, leaving 13 bases between the germline ends. The CDR3 sequence is 14 residues long. CDR1 and CDR2 (germline): GTSNPN, SVGIG (reference sequence). CDR3 DNA: TGTGCCTGGAGTGTTGTTACTTATGCTAATGAGCAGTTCTTC. This gives the protein CAWSVVTYANEQFF.